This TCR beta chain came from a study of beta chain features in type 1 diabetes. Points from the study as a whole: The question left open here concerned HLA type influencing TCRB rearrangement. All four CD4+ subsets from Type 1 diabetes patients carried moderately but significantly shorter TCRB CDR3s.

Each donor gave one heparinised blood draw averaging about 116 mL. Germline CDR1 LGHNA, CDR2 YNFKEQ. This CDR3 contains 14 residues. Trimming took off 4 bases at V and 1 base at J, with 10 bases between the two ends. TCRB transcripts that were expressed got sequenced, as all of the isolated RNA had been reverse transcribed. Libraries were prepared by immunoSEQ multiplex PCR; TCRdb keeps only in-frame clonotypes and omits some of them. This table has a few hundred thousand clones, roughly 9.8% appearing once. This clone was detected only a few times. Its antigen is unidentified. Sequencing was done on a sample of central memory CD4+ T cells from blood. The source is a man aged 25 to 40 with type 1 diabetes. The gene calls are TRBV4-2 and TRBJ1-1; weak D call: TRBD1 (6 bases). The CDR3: CASSRPQGNTEAFF. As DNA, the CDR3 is TGTGCCAGCAGCCGCCCACAGGGGAACACTGAAGCTTTCTTT.